One sample yielded the 21 T cell receptor beta chains listed below, sequenced in a study of metastatic and nonmetastatic thyroid tumors. There were no patients who had received any treatment before thyroid surgery. From the PCR reads, TCRdb re-called clones with MiXCR. The data contain fewer than 9,000 clones, roughly two fifths of them singletons. What was sequenced was tumor tissue. The source is a female donor with papillary thyroid cancer or a benign thyroid nodule (not recorded which). Some clones in this sample may be carry-over from other donors' samples.

The table lists this clone with a few counts. A read error may produce the germline difference seen at one junction end. The gene calls are TRBV20-1 and TRBJ1-1; TRBD1 is a possible D gene (5 bases). This CDR3 is 12 amino acids long. From germline, CDR1 is DFQATT and CDR2 SNEGSKA (reference sequence). The CDR3 DNA reads TGCAGTGCCCACCGGGGCAACACTGAAGCTTTATTT. Translated: CSAHRGNTEALF.

This clone showed up just a few times. The chain is built from TRBV28 and TRBJ2-4; D is perhaps TRBD2 (6 bases). CDR3 size: 16 residues. The V end was cut by 2 bases, the J end by 0 bases, with 11 bases between. Germline V gives CDR1 MDHEN, CDR2 SYDVKM. The CDR3 DNA reads TGTGCCAGCAGTTTAGGAGTCGGGGGAGCCAAAAACATTCAGTACTTC. Translation: CASSLGVGGAKNIQYF.

The genes are TRBV28 and TRBJ2-7; 8 bases align to TRBD2. The CDR3 loop spans 13 amino acids. V gave up 8 bases and J gave up 5 bases; unmatched junction bases: 8. Germline V gene lookup returns CDR1 MDHEN and CDR2 SYDVKM. The CDR3 DNA sequence: TGTGCCAGCCGAAGCGGGAGAAGCCACGAGCAGTACTTC. This codes for CASRSGRSHEQYF.

This chain uses TRBV7-2 with TRBJ2-1; tentative D call: TRBD2 (6 bases). The germline V gene has CDR1 SGHTA and CDR2 FQGNSA. The CDR3 consists of 13 residues. V gave up 5 bases and J gave up 10 bases, with 15 bases separating them. The DNA of the CDR3 is TGTGCCAGCAGCCCCCGTAGCGGCCGCGAGCAGTTCTTC. As protein: CASSPRSGREQFF.

The rearrangement links TRBV27 to TRBJ2-5; 11 bases line up with TRBD2. The CDR3 totals 17 residues. V shed 5 bases and J 1 base; nucleotides not matched to a gene: 9. The germline V gene encodes CDR1 MNHEY and CDR2 SMNVEV (reference sequence). CDR3 nucleotides: TGTGCCAGCAGTACCCGACTAGCGGGACCCCTCCAAGAGACCCAGTACTTC. This sequence encodes CASSTRLAGPLQETQYF.

The V call is TRBV28, the J call TRBJ1-3, with D hard to call. CDR1 and CDR2 (germline): MDHEN, SYDVKM. The ends were cut back, 6 bases at V and 6 bases at J, with 18 bases in the middle. The CDR3 has 15 amino acids. The CDR3 here is CASSDPGSYVNTIYF. The CDR3 bases are TGTGCCAGCAGCGACCCTGGGTCTTACGTAAACACCATATATTTT.

This clone was observed a few times. A much larger clone is a single base away; this may be a read error. The chain joins TRBV6-5 to TRBJ2-4; no clear D gene. Germline loops: CDR1 MNHEY, CDR2 SVGAGI. The CDR3 extends over 13 amino acids. The CDR3 loop reads CASTIRAKNIQYF. DNA for the CDR3: TGTGCCAGCACGATCAGAGCCAAGAACATTCAGTACTTC.

This clone counts as medium-sized. V is TRBV7-3 and J is TRBJ1-1, with D possibly being TRBD1 (5 bases). V was cut by 4 bases and J by 1 base, with 13 bases left in between. Germline CDR1 reads SGHTA; CDR2 reads FQGTGA. The CDR3 contains 15 residues. CDR3 amino acids: CASSSQGWGNTEAFF. The DNA of the CDR3 is TGTGCCAGCAGCTCTCAGGGTTGGGGGAACACTGAAGCTTTCTTT.

This clone was counted a few times. The chain uses TRBV24-1 and TRBJ2-1; no reliable D call. The V gene lost 2 bases and the J gene lost 2 bases, with 6 bases spanning the gap. The germline CDR1 and CDR2 sequences are KGHDR and SFDVKD. This CDR3 is built from 14 residues. The CDR3 nucleotides read TGTGCCACCAGTGATTCCCGTCCCTACAATGAGCAGTTCTTC. Protein sequence: CATSDSRPYNEQFF.

This clone has just a few counts. The rearrangement uses TRBV19 and TRBJ2-7, with 10 bases lining up with TRBD2. The CDR3 is 15 amino acids. V shed 6 bases, J shed 3 bases, and the junction held 8 bases outside the gene matches. Germline loops: CDR1 LNHDA, CDR2 SQIVND (reference sequence). The CDR3 is CASRHPSGSIYEQYF. Here the CDR3 DNA reads TGTGCCAGTAGACATCCTAGCGGGAGTATCTACGAGCAGTACTTC. The variable domain in full, completed from reference TRBV19 and TRBJ2-7, reads DGGITQSPKYLFRKEGQNVTLSCEQNLNHDAMYWYRQDPGQGLRLIYYSQIVNDFQKGDIAEGYSVSREKKESFPLTVTSAQKNPTAFYLCASRHPSGSIYEQYFGPGTRLTVT.

The chain combines TRBV18 with TRBJ2-3; TRBD2 matches at 8 bases. The trim removed 0 bases at V and 1 base at J, leaving 0 bases unmatched. CDR1 is KGHSH, CDR2 LQKENI, per germline. This CDR3 spans 15 amino acids. CDR3 in amino acids: CASSPPAGGTDTQYF. DNA of the CDR3: TGTGCCAGCTCACCACCAGCGGGAGGCACAGATACGCAGTATTTT.

This clone was observed at least ten times. The genes are TRBV5-5 and TRBJ1-4; no reliable D call. Germline V gives CDR1 SGHKS, CDR2 YYEKEE (reference sequence). With 4 bases removed from V and 8 bases from J, the gap between germline ends came to 9 bases. The CDR3 loop spans 12 amino acids. As DNA, the CDR3 is TGTGCCAGCAGCCCGCAGACGGAAAAACTGTTTTTT. Translating gives CASSPQTEKLFF.

CDR3 region: CASSQDRYKGEKLFF. DNA of the CDR3: TGTGCCAGCAGCCAAGATCGATATAAGGGGGAAAAACTGTTTTTT. The rearrangement joins TRBV4-2 to TRBJ1-4, with D possibly matching TRBD1 (5 bases). The CDR3 totals 15 residues. CDR1 is LGHNA and CDR2 is YNFKEQ in the germline V gene. Trimming stripped 0 bases from V and 8 bases from J, with 13 bases between.

The rearrangement links TRBV20-1 to TRBJ2-7, with D unresolved. The CDR3 sequence is 13 residues long. Germline assignment: CDR1 DFQATT and CDR2 SNEGSKA (reference sequence). V was shortened by 7 bases and J by 2 bases, with 15 bases between the two germline ends. CDR3 bases: TGCAGTGTAGGGCAGAATTACCCCTACGAGCAGTACTTC. Translation: CSVGQNYPYEQYF.

V usage is TRBV6-5 and J usage is TRBJ2-7; 14 positions agree with TRBD2. Unmatched junction bases numbered 9, after V lost 2 bases and J lost 3 bases. Per the germline V gene, CDR1 is MNHEY and CDR2 is SVGAGI. CDR3 length equals 18 residues. The CDR3 region has the DNA TGTGCCAGCAGTTACGGGACTAGCGGGAGCTCAGGGCTCTACGAGCAGTACTTC. It is translated as CASSYGTSGSSGLYEQYF.

The chain carries TRBV4-1 and TRBJ2-7; D not resolved. Trimming stripped 1 base from V and 9 bases from J, with 10 bases between. The CDR3 extends over 12 amino acids. Germline CDR1 and CDR2: MGHRA and YSYEKL. CDR3 nucleotide sequence: TGCGCCAGCAGCCAAGGATGGATTCGGCAGTACTTC. It yields the protein CASSQGWIRQYF.

In its sample, this clone ranks as medium-sized (0.01 to 0.1%). The rearrangement joins TRBV30 to TRBJ1-2; maybe TRBD1 (5 bases). The CDR3 spans 14 residues. The ends were cut back, 1 base at V and 1 base at J, with 10 bases in the middle. Germline V lookup: CDR1 GTSNPN, CDR2 SVGIG (reference sequence). CDR3 amino acids: CAWSGGLGNYGYTF. CDR3 coding DNA: TGTGCCTGGAGTGGGGGACTGGGTAACTATGGCTACACCTTC.

This clone was seen more than once but under ten times. This chain connects TRBV28 to TRBJ2-7; no clear D gene. Germline V gene data show CDR1 as MDHEN and CDR2 as SYDVKM. The CDR3 length is 16 residues. Trimming left V 2 bases short and J 0 bases short, with 14 bases between. In DNA, the CDR3 is TGTGCCAGCAGTTTAAGTGGAGCAGGAGCCTCCTACGAGCAGTACTTC. This gives the protein CASSLSGAGASYEQYF.

This chain uses TRBV24-1 with TRBJ2-5; D may be TRBD1 (5 bases). Trimming took off 3 bases at V and 4 bases at J, with 26 bases between the two ends. Germline-derived CDR1 and CDR2 are KGHDR and SFDVKD. CDR3 length: 19 residues. For the CDR3, the DNA is TGTGCCACCAGTGATCCTTCGCCGACGGACAACCGGGTGCGAGAGACCCAGTACTTC. It translates to CATSDPSPTDNRVRETQYF.

The rearrangement uses TRBV6-9 and TRBJ2-5; 7 bases line up with TRBD1. Per germline, CDR1 MNHGY and CDR2 SVAAGI. V gave up 2 bases and J gave up 5 bases; unmatched junction bases: 5. The CDR3 length is 14 residues. CDR3 sequence (DNA): TGTGCCAGCAGTTATGGACAGGAACAGGAGACCCAGTACTTC. As protein: CASSYGQEQETQYF.

By proportion, this clone is medium-sized. The CDR3 loop is CASSSPISQPQHF. CDR3 bases: TGTGCCAGCAGCTCCCCTATCTCCCAGCCCCAGCATTTT. The rearrangement uses TRBV28 and TRBJ1-5; D unresolved. This CDR3 has 13 residues. Trimming took off 6 bases at V and 7 bases at J, with 13 bases between the two ends. Germline CDR1 MDHEN, CDR2 SYDVKM.